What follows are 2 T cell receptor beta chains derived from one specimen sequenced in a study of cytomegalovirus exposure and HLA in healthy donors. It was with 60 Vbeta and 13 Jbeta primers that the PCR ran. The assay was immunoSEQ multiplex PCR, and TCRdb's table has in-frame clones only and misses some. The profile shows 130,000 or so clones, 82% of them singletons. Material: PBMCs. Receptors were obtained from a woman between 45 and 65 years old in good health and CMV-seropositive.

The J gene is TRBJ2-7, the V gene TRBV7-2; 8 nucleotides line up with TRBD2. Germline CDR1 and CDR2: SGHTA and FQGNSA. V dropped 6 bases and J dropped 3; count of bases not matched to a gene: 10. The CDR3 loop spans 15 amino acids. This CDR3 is CASSSQAGEGYEQYF. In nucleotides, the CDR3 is TGTGCCAGCAGTTCCCAAGCGGGAGAAGGCTACGAGCAGTACTTC.

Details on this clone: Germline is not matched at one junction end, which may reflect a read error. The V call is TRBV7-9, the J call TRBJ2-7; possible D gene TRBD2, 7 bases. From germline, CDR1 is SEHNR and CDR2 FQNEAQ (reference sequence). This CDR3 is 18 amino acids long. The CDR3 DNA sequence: TGTTCCAGCAGCTTAGTGAGGGGGGGCCGGGACGCCCTAGTCGAGCAGTACTTC. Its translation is CSSSLVRGGRDALVEQYF. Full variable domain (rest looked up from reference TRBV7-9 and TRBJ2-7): DTGVSQNPRHKITKRGQNVTFRCDPISEHNRLYWYRQTLGQGPEFLTYFQNEAQLEKSRLLSDRFSAERPKGSFSTLEIQRTEQGDSAMYLCSSSLVRGGRDALVEQYFGPGTRLTVT.